The 4 T cell receptor beta chains listed next were all sequenced from one sample in a study of blood T cell repertoires in COVID-19. Data came from immunoSEQ multiplex PCR; TCRdb stores just in-frame clones and leaves some out. The data contain approximately 140,000 clones, approximately 88% of them singletons. Sequencing was carried out using peripheral blood. These receptors all stem from a human donor in a cohort sampled during active COVID-19.

V and J are TRBV5-4 and TRBJ2-7; D is possibly TRBD2 (5 bases). Trimming removed 4 bases from V and 0 bases from J, with 14 bases in between. Per the germline V gene, CDR1 is SGHNT and CDR2 is YYREEE (reference sequence). This CDR3 is built from 15 residues. For the CDR3, the DNA is TGTGCCAGCAGCCCCACCTTGGGAGTCTCCTACGAGCAGTACTTC. This encodes CASSPTLGVSYEQYF.

The gene calls are TRBV15 and TRBJ1-2; a possible D gene is TRBD1 (6 bases). V gave up 0 bases and J gave up 3 bases, with 11 bases separating them. The CDR3 sequence is 15 residues long. Germline V gene data show CDR1 as LNHNV and CDR2 as YYDKDF (reference sequence). CDR3 DNA: TGTGCCACCAGCAGAGATCTAGGGACACACTATGGCTACACCTTC. Translated, it gives CATSRDLGTHYGYTF.

This chain connects TRBV20-1 to TRBJ1-5; weak D call: TRBD1 (6 bases). CDR1 is DFQATT, CDR2 SNEGSKA, per germline (reference sequence). CDR3 length: 14 residues. Trimming took off 3 bases at V and 5 bases at J, with 14 bases between the two ends. The CDR3 nucleotides are TGCAGTGCTAGTAGGACAGTTAGGCATCAGCCCCAGCATTTT. Translating it yields CSASRTVRHQPQHF.

The chain couples TRBV27 to TRBJ2-7; 11 bases match TRBD1. In germline, CDR1 is MNHEY, CDR2 SMNVEV (reference sequence). This CDR3 spans 15 amino acids. J was trimmed by 3 bases and V by 4 bases; bases with no gene match: 5. The CDR3: CASSSSGTGGYEQYF. As DNA, the CDR3 is TGTGCCAGCAGTTCTTCCGGGACAGGGGGCTACGAGCAGTACTTC.